This T cell receptor beta chain was sequenced in a study of molecular identifiers for immune sequencing clone quantification. General study findings and limits: Effector cells had over 97% of their molecules in clones above 20 RNA copies, while naive cells had under 1%. Detecting spiked Jurkat TCR RNA from one cell among roughly 900,000 naive cells was reportedly possible.

This clonotype was counted many times. Its antigen is undetermined. Previously reported methods and listed TCR primers produced the bulk TCR libraries. Using its own MiXCR run on the PCR reads, TCRdb lists one record per CDR3 protein. The table has around 82,000 distinct CDR3 sequences, under 20% seen once. Naive CD8 T cells, phenotype CD8+CD4-CCR7+CD45RA+, were sorted. From germline, CDR1 is SGHNT and CDR2 YYREEE (reference sequence). The length of the CDR3 is 14 residues. V lost 3 bases, J lost 2 bases, and 12 bases lay in between. This TCR came from a human donor in good health. Some libraries in this study had Jurkat cell RNA spiked in. Sequencing was carried out using naive CD8+ T cells from blood, with Jurkat cell RNA spiked in. The subset here: FACS-sorted CD8+CD4-CCR7+CD45RA+ naive T cells. The V call is TRBV5-4, the J call TRBJ2-7; the D gene is possibly TRBD2 (6 bases). The CDR3 spells CASSSSGDAYEQYF. The CDR3 bases are TGTGCCAGCAGCTCGTCGGGAGACGCCTACGAGCAGTACTTC.